Following are 3 T cell receptor beta chains from one sample sequenced in a study of shared T cell receptors in the human thymus. Sequenced by immunoSEQ multiplex PCR; TCRdb stores in-frame clones only, minus some. This sample has hundreds of thousands of clones, with approximately 85% found just once. These data also formed part of another study, on human thymus T cells.

What was sequenced was thymocytes. The source is a girl under three years old with a congenital heart defect.

As regards this clone: A junction boundary mismatches the germline segment, possibly from a read error. Other DNA sequences within the sample encode an identical CDR3. This chain joins TRBV18 and TRBJ1-6; no firm D call. CDR3 length: 13 residues. Germline CDR1 is KGHSH and CDR2 is LQKENI. The CDR3 region has the DNA TGTGCCAGCTCACACTCGGGTAATTCCCCCCTCCACTTT. Translating it yields CASSHSGNSPLHF.

The chain carries TRBV28 and TRBJ2-1; 7 nucleotides match TRBD1. The CDR3 length is 15 residues. CDR1 is MDHEN, CDR2 SYDVKM, per germline. Losses at the gene ends were 4 bases for V and 5 bases for J; bases not matched to a gene: 8. CDR3: CASSWESGTDNEQFF. CDR3 in DNA: TGTGCCAGCAGTTGGGAATCAGGGACAGACAATGAGCAGTTCTTC.

The chain uses TRBV19 and TRBJ1-1, with D possibly TRBD1 on 5 matching bases. The CDR3 runs to 15 residues. CDR1 is LNHDA and CDR2 is SQIVND in the germline V gene (reference sequence). Trimming left V 6 bases short and J 5 bases short, with 19 bases between. CDR3 in DNA: TGTGCCAGTAGCCCCGGTGGAGGGGCGCGGACTGAAGCTTTCTTT. Protein sequence: CASSPGGGARTEAFF.